A single sample is the source of the 12 T cell receptor beta chains below, sequenced in a study of cytotoxic CD8 clonotypes in ibrutinib-treated CLL. The assay was immunoSEQ multiplex PCR, and TCRdb's table has in-frame clones only and misses some. The data contain approximately 190,000 clones, roughly three quarters of them seen just once; the ten biggest clones take up around 5.9%. The source material was PBMCs, sampled after 12 months of ibrutinib treatment. The receptors shown here come from a human donor with chronic lymphocytic leukemia.

A few counts support this clone. The V gene is TRBV5-6, the J gene TRBJ1-2; 7 bases match TRBD1. CDR1 and CDR2 (germline): SGHDT, YYEEEE. Trimming cost V 4 bases and J 11 bases; bases outside gene matches: 17. The CDR3 has 15 amino acids. CDR3 coding DNA: TGTGCCAGCAGCCGAAGGACCTGGACAGGTTCCCCTTACACCTTC. Translated: CASSRRTWTGSPYTF.

This clone came up once. The chain carries TRBV4-3 and TRBJ1-2, with 8 bases that match TRBD1. Germline assignment: CDR1 LGHNA and CDR2 YSLEER. There are 16 residues in the CDR3. The V segment lost 2 bases and the J segment 5 bases; nucleotides outside the gene matches: 10. The CDR3 here is CASSQPATGVGYGYTF. As DNA, the CDR3 is TGCGCCAGCAGCCAACCAGCGACAGGGGTTGGTTATGGCTACACCTTC.

V gene TRBV5-6 combines with J gene TRBJ2-1; D not resolved. The CDR3 runs 14 residues. Germline-derived CDR1 and CDR2 are SGHDT and YYEEEE. V was pared by 6 bases and J by 5 bases, with 15 bases between. The CDR3 region has the DNA TGTGCCAGCAACCAGAAGGGCGGCCACAATGAGCAGTTCTTC. This translates into CASNQKGGHNEQFF.

The chain carries TRBV4-1 and TRBJ1-2, with D possibly TRBD1 on 6 matching bases. Germline V gives CDR1 MGHRA, CDR2 YSYEKL. The CDR3 sequence is 16 residues long. V dropped 5 bases and J dropped 3 bases, with 19 bases sitting between them. In DNA, the CDR3 is TGCGCCAGCAGCGGAAATCCAGGAGGGGGAGACTATGGCTACACCTTC. This codes for CASSGNPGGGDYGYTF.

This chain joins TRBV15 and TRBJ1-4; no firm D call. CDR3 length: 14 residues. Deletions cut 4 bases from V and 5 bases from J, with 11 bases between. CDR1 is LNHNV, CDR2 YYDKDF, per germline (reference sequence). The chain's CDR3 is CATSKGGGNEKLFF. CDR3 DNA sequence: TGTGCCACCAGCAAGGGAGGCGGGAATGAAAAACTGTTTTTT.

J is TRBJ2-5 and V is TRBV5-1, with 8 bases fitting TRBD1. Germline lookup yields CDR1 SGHRS and CDR2 YFSETQ. Germline trimming cut 3 bases from V and 2 bases from J; bases unmatched to any gene: 6. This CDR3 spans 15 amino acids. CDR3 in DNA: TGCGCCAGCAGCTCCGGGACAGGACATCAAGAGACCCAGTACTTC. It is translated as CASSSGTGHQETQYF.

This clone was counted a few times. The CDR3 reads CAWSVRGSQPQHF. Here the CDR3 DNA reads TGTGCCTGGAGTGTAAGGGGCAGTCAGCCCCAGCATTTT. The rearrangement uses TRBV30 and TRBJ1-5, with a weak D call TRBD1 (5 bases). Per germline, CDR1 GTSNPN and CDR2 SVGIG (reference sequence). The CDR3 consists of 13 residues. Deletions cut 0 bases from V and 6 bases from J, with 9 bases between. Complete variable domain (other parts from reference TRBV30 and TRBJ1-5): SQTIHQWPATLVQPVGSPLSLECTVEGTSNPNLYWYRQAAGRGLQLLFYSVGIGQISSEVPQNLSASRPQDRQFILSSKKLLLSDSGFYLCAWSVRGSQPQHFGDGTRLSIL.

As DNA, the CDR3 is TGTGCCTGGAGTAGCGGGGGGAACCAAGAGACCCAGTACTTC. It translates to CAWSSGGNQETQYF. V gene TRBV30 combines with J gene TRBJ2-5; TRBD2 agrees at 9 bases. The CDR3 has 14 residues. Per the germline V gene, CDR1 is GTSNPN and CDR2 is SVGIG (reference sequence). Trimming took 2 bases from V and 0 from J; bases not matched to a gene: 1.

The rearrangement uses TRBV6-5 and TRBJ1-6; the D is unclear. Per the germline V gene, CDR1 is MNHEY and CDR2 is SVGAGI. This CDR3 is built from 14 residues. Deletions cut 0 bases from V and 8 bases from J, with 8 bases between. In DNA form, the CDR3 reads TGTGCCAGCAGTTACTCAGGGCTCTATTCACCCCTCCACTTT. Translated, it gives CASSYSGLYSPLHF.

V is TRBV5-1 and J is TRBJ1-2, with D possibly being TRBD1 (6 bases). The CDR3 is made up of 16 amino acids. V shed 4 bases and J shed 4 bases, with 20 bases lying between them. CDR1 SGHRS and CDR2 YFSETQ come from the germline V gene. The CDR3 sequence: CASSKNRELTAYGYTF. CDR3 sequence (DNA): TGCGCCAGCAGCAAAAACAGGGAACTCACTGCCTATGGCTACACCTTC.

The CDR3 DNA reads TGTGCCAGCAGTTCCTTTCGTAGGCACACCGGGGAGCTGTTTTTT. This sequence encodes CASSSFRRHTGELFF. The chain combines TRBV6-5 with TRBJ2-2; D uncertain. This CDR3 region has 15 residues. Germline CDR1 and CDR2: MNHEY and SVGAGI. V was clipped by 4 bases and J by 3 bases, with 12 bases between them.

V gene TRBV6-7 combines with J gene TRBJ2-2, with 9 positions matching TRBD2. TRBV6-7 is flagged as an ORF with uncertain function. This CDR3 region has 17 residues. V dropped 6 bases and J dropped 6; count of bases not matched to a gene: 14. CDR3 coding DNA: TGTGCCAGCAGCCCCAGCGGGCTAGCGGGACACCCCGGGGAGCTGTTTTTT. Translation: CASSPSGLAGHPGELFF.